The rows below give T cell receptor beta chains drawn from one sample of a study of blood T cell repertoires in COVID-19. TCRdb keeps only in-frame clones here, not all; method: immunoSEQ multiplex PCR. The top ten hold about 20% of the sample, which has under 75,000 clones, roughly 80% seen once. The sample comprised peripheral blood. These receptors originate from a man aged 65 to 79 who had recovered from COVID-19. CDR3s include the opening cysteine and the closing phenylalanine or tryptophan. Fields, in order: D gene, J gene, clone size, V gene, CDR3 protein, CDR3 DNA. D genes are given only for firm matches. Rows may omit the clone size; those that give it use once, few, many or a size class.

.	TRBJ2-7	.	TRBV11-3	CASSPGFNYEQYF	TGTGCCAGCAGCCCAGGGTTTAACTACGAGCAGTACTTC
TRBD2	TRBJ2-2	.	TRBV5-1	CASSLAGVITGELFF	TGCGCCAGCAGCTTAGCGGGAGTAATTACCGGGGAGCTGTTTTTT
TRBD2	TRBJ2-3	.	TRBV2	CASRGLAGSTDTQYF	TGTGCCAGCAGAGGACTAGCGGGGAGCACAGATACGCAGTATTTT
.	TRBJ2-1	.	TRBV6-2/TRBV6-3	CASSPPGYNEQFF	TGTGCCAGCAGCCCCCCGGGATACAATGAGCAGTTCTTC
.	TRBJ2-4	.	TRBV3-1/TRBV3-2	CASSHYRAEGAKNIQYF	TGTGCCAGCAGCCACTACAGGGCCGAGGGTGCCAAAAACATTCAGTACTTC
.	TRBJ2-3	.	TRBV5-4	CASSLWAGRGDTQYF	TGTGCCAGCAGCTTGTGGGCGGGGCGGGGAGATACGCAGTATTTT
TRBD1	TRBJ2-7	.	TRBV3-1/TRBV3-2	CASSRDRRSQYF	TGTGCCAGCAGTCGGGACAGGAGATCGCAGTACTTC
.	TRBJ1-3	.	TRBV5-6	CASSLVGGGNTIYF	TGTGCCAGCAGCTTGGTTGGCGGAGGAAACACCATATATTTT
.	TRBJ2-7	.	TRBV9	CASSVDPSGQTYEQYF	TGTGCCAGCAGCGTAGACCCTTCCGGACAGACCTACGAGCAGTACTTC
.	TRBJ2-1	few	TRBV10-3	CAISEAQGPSSYNEQFF	TGTGCCATCAGTGAAGCACAGGGCCCGAGCTCCTACAATGAGCAGTTCTTC
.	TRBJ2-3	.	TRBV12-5	CASGQNTDTQYF	TGTGCTAGTGGTCAAAACACAGATACGCAGTATTTT
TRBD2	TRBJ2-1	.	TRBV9	CASSPGDRGLAGVNEQFF	TGTGCCAGCAGCCCGGGGGACCGCGGACTAGCGGGGGTCAATGAGCAGTTCTTC
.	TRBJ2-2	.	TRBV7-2	CASSRGAANTGELFF	TGTGCCAGCAGCCGGGGGGCCGCGAACACCGGGGAGCTGTTTTTT
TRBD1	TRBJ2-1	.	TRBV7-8	CASSLVSGGYNEQFF	TGTGCCAGCAGCTTAGTTTCAGGGGGTTACAATGAGCAGTTCTTC
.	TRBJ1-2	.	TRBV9	CASSVSGNNYGYTF	TGTGCCAGCAGCGTGTCAGGGAATAACTATGGCTACACCTTC
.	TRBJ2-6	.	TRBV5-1	CASARTVSGANVLTF	TGCGCCAGCGCGAGGACAGTCTCTGGGGCCAACGTCCTGACTTTC
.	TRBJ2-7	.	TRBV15	CATSRDYDRSYEQYF	TGTGCCACCAGCAGAGATTACGACAGAAGTTACGAGCAGTACTTC
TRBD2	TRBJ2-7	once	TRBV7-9	CASSLDGLAGYEQYF	TGTGCCAGCAGCTTAGACGGACTAGCGGGTTACGAGCAGTACTTC
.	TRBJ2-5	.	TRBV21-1	CASSPTENQETQYF	TGTGCCAGCAGCCCGACAGAAAACCAAGAGACCCAGTACTTC
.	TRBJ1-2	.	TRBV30	CAWTGVNYGYTF	TGTGCCTGGACAGGGGTAAACTATGGCTACACCTTC
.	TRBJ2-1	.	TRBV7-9	CASSLGGGNVRNEQFF	TGTGCCAGCAGCTTAGGAGGGGGTAACGTAAGGAATGAGCAGTTCTTC
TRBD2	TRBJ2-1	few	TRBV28	CASSFSGKTDEQFF	TGTGCCAGCAGTTTTAGCGGGAAGACGGATGAGCAGTTCTTC
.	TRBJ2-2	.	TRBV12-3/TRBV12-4	CASEGGGGGELFF	TGTGCCAGCGAAGGAGGGGGCGGCGGGGAGCTGTTTTTT
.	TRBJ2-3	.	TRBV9	CASSVDGGARTDTQYF	TGTGCCAGCAGCGTAGATGGGGGGGCTCGCACAGATACGCAGTATTTT
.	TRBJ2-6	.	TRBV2	CASSDGASGANVLTF	TGTGCCAGCAGTGACGGTGCTTCTGGGGCCAACGTCCTGACTTTC
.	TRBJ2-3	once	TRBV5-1	CASRAVTSTDTQYF	TGCGCCAGCAGGGCGGTGACTAGCACAGATACGCAGTATTTT
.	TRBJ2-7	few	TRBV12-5	CASARRGEDEQYF	TGTGCTAGTGCCCGGAGAGGGGAGGACGAGCAGTACTTC
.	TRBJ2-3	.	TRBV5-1	CASSLDGSLGDTQYF	TGCGCCAGCAGCTTGGACGGGAGTCTTGGGGATACGCAGTATTTT
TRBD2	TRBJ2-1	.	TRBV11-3	CASSLEAGGNEQFF	TGTGCCAGCAGCTTAGAAGCGGGAGGTAATGAGCAGTTCTTC
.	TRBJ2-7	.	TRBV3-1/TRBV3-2	CASSLIGQSYEQYF	TGTGCCAGCAGCCTAATCGGACAGTCCTACGAGCAGTACTTC
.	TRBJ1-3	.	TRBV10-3	CAISDSGSRSGNTIYF	TGTGCCATCAGTGACTCGGGGAGTAGGTCTGGAAACACCATATATTTT
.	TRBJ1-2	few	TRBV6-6	CASRPRDTLYTF	TGTGCCAGCAGGCCCCGGGACACTTTATACACCTTC
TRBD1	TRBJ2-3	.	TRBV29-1	CSVRRQGSTDTQYF	TGCAGCGTTCGTCGACAGGGTAGCACAGATACGCAGTATTTT
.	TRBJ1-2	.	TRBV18	CASSPDRSYGYTF	TGTGCCAGCTCACCCGACAGGTCCTACGGCTACACCTTC
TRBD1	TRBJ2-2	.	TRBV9	CASSETGGTTGELFF	TGTGCCAGCAGTGAGACAGGGGGAACCACCGGGGAGCTGTTTTTT
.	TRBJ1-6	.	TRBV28	CASSYGTSAGPLHF	TGTGCCAGCAGTTACGGGACATCGGCTGGGCCCCTCCACTTT
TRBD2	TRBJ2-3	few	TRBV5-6	CASSSTGLAGGASTDTQYF	TGTGCCAGCAGCTCCACGGGACTAGCGGGGGGGGCTAGCACAGATACGCAGTATTTT
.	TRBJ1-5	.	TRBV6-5	CASRPTDFNQPQHF	TGTGCCAGCAGGCCGACGGACTTCAATCAGCCCCAGCATTTT
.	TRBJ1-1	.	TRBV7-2	CASSLVLRNTEAFF	TGTGCCAGCAGCTTAGTCCTACGCAACACTGAAGCTTTCTTT
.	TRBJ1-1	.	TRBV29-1	CSARRATGTEAFF	TGCAGCGCCCGGAGGGCGACGGGTACTGAAGCTTTCTTT
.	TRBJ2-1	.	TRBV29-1	CSVVGLDSYNEQFF	TGCAGCGTTGTGGGTCTAGACTCCTACAATGAGCAGTTCTTC